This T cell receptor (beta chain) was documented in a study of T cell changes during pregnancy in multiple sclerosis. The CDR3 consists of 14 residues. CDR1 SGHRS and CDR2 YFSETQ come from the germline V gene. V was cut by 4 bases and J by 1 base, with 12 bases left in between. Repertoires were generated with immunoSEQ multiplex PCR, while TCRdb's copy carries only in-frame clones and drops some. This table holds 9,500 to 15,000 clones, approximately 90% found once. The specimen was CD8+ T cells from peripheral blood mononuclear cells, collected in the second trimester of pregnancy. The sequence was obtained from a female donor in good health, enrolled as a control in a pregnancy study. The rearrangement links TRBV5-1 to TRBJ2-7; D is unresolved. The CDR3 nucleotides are TGCGCCAGCAGCCCCCCAGGCCTTTCCTACGAGCAGTACTTC. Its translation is CASSPPGLSYEQYF.